This TCR beta chain was obtained from a study of cytomegalovirus exposure and HLA in healthy donors. CDR1 and CDR2 from the germline V gene are KGHSH and LQKENI. Trimming took off 3 bases at V and 7 bases at J, with 15 bases between the two ends. The CDR3 sequence is 14 residues long. The PCR had 60 Vbeta and 13 Jbeta primers. Here immunoSEQ multiplex PCR was the method, and the copy in TCRdb shows in-frame clones only, minus some. Of around 280,000 clones detected, around 90% appear once; the ten largest clones hold 2% to 3%. This clone was detected only a few times. The specimen was PBMCs. The TCR originated in a woman between 18 and 29 years old in good health and CMV-seronegative. The gene calls are TRBV18 and TRBJ1-2, with D tentatively TRBD1 (5 bases). CDR3 residues: CASSPNTQARGYTF. In DNA, the CDR3 is TGTGCCAGCTCACCGAATACACAGGCTCGTGGCTACACCTTC.